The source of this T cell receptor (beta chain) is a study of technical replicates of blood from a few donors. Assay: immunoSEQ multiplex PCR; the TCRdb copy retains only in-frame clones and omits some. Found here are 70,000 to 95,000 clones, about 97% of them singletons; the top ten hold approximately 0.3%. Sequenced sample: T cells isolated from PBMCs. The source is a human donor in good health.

The CDR3 region is CASSRGGFVGYTF. The CDR3 DNA reads TGTGCCAGCAGCCGAGGAGGTTTTGTGGGCTACACCTTC. The chain combines TRBV11-1 with TRBJ1-2; D not resolved. The CDR3 length is 13 residues. CDR1 SGHAT and CDR2 FQDESV come from the germline V gene (reference sequence). Trimming took 5 bases from V and 8 from J, leaving 15 bases between them.